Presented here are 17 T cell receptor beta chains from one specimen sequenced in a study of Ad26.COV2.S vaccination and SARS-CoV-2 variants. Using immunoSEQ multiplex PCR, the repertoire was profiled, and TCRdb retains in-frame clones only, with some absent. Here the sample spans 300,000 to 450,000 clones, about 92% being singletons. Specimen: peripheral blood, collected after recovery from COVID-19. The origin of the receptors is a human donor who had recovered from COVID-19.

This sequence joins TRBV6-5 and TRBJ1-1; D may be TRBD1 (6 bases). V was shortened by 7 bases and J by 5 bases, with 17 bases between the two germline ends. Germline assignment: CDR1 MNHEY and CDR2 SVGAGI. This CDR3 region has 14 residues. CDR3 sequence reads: CASKNRVPGTEAFF. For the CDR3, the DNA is TGTGCCAGCAAGAACAGGGTCCCAGGGACTGAAGCTTTCTTT.

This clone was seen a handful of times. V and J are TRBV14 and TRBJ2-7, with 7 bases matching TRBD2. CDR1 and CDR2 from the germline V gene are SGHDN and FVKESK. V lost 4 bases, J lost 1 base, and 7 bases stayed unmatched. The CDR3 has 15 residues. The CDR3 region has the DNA TGTGCCAGCAGCCCGCGACTAGCCCGGTCCTACGAGCAGTACTTC. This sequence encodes CASSPRLARSYEQYF.

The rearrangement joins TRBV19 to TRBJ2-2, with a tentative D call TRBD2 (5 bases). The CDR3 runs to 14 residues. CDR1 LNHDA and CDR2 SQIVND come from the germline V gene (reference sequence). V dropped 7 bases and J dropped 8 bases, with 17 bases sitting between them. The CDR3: CASKRAEESGELFF. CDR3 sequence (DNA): TGTGCCAGTAAGAGGGCAGAGGAGTCGGGGGAGCTGTTTTTT.

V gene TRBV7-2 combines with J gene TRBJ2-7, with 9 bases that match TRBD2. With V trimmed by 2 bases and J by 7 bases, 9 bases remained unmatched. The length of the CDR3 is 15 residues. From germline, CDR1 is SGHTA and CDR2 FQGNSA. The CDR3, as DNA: TGTGCCAGCAGCTTACTTCTAGCGGGGCGTCGAGAGCAGTACTTC. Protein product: CASSLLLAGRREQYF.

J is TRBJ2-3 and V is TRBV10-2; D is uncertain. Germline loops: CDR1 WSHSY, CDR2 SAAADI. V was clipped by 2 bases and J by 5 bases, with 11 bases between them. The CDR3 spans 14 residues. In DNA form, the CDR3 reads TGCGCCAGCAGTGAGAACCTATTTGTAGATACGCAGTATTTT. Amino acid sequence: CASSENLFVDTQYF.

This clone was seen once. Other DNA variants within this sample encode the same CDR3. The CDR3 DNA reads TGTGCCAGCAGCTTAGGGGGGACTAATGAAAAACTGTTTTTT. Its protein is CASSLGGTNEKLFF. The chain combines TRBV7-9 with TRBJ1-4; TRBD1 might be the D (5 bases). The CDR3 spans 14 residues. Germline-derived CDR1 and CDR2 are SEHNR and FQNEAQ (reference sequence). The V and J ends lost 1 base and 2 bases respectively, with 5 bases between them.

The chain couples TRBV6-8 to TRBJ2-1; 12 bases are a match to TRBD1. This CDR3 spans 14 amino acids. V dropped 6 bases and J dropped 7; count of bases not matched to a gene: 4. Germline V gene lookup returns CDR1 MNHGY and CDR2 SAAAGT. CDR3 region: CASRGQGAVNEQFF. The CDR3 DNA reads TGTGCCAGCAGGGGACAGGGGGCGGTAAATGAGCAGTTCTTC.

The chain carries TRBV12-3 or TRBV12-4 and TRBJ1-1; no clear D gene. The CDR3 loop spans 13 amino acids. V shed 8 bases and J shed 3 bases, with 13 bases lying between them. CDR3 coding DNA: TGTGCCAGCCGCTACGGACGGTACACTGAAGCTTTCTTT. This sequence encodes CASRYGRYTEAFF.

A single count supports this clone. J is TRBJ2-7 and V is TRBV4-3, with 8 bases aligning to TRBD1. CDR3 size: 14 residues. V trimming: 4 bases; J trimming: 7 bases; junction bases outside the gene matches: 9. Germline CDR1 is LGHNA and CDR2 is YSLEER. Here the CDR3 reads CASSRRSGTGEQYF. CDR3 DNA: TGCGCCAGCAGCCGCCGATCCGGGACAGGTGAGCAGTACTTC.

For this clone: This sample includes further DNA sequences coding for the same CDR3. The CDR3 region is CASSEVNTEAFF. DNA for the CDR3: TGTGCCAGTAGTGAGGTGAACACTGAAGCTTTCTTT. The chain employs TRBV19 and TRBJ1-1; D is unclear. This CDR3 spans 12 amino acids. Germline assignment: CDR1 LNHDA and CDR2 SQIVND (reference sequence). Trimming stripped 5 bases from V and 0 bases from J, with 4 bases between.

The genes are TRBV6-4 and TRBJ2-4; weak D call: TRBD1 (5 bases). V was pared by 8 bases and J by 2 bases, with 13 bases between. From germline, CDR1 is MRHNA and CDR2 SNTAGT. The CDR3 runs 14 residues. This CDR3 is CASFPDRTKNIQYF. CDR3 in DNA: TGTGCCAGCTTCCCCGACAGAACCAAAAACATTCAGTACTTC.

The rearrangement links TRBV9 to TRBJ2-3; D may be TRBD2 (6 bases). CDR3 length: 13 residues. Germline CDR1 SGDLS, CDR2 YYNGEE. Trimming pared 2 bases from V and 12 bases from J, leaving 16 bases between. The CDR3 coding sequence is TGTGCCAGCAGCGTGGGTGGGGTCGGGGGTCAGTATTTT. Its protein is CASSVGGVGGQYF.

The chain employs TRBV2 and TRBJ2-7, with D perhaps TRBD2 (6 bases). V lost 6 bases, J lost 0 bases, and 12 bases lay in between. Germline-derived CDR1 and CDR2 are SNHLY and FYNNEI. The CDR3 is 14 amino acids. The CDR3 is CASRTDGGSYEQYF. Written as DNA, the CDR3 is TGTGCCAGCAGAACTGACGGGGGCTCCTACGAGCAGTACTTC.

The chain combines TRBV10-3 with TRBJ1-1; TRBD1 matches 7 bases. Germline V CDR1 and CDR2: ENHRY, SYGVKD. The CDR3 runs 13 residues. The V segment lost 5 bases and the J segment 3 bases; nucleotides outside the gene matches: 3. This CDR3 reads CAISKDRDTEAFF. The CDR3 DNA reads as TGTGCCATCAGTAAAGACAGGGACACTGAAGCTTTCTTT.

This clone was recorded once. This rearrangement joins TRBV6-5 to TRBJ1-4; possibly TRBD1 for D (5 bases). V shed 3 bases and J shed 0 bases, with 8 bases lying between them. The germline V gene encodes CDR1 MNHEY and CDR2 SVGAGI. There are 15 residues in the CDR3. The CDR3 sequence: CASSYGDSTNEKLFF. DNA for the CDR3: TGTGCCAGCAGTTATGGGGACTCAACTAATGAAAAACTGTTTTTT.

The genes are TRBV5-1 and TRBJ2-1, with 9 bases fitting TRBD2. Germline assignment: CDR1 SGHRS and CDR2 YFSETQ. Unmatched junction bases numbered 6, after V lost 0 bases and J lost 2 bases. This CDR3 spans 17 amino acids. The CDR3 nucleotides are TGCGCCAGCAGCTTGGCCTCTGGCGGGGGGGCCTACAATGAGCAGTTCTTC. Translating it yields CASSLASGGGAYNEQFF. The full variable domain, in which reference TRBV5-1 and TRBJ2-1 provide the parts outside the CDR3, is KAGVTQTPRYLIKTRGQQVTLSCSPISGHRSVSWYQQTPGQGLQFLFEYFSETQRNKGNFPGRFSGRQFSNSRSEMNVSTLELGDSALYLCASSLASGGGAYNEQFFGPGTRLTVL.

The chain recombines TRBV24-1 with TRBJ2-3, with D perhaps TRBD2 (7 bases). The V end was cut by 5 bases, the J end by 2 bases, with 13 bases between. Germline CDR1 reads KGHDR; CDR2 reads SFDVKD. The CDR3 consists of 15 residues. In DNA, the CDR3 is TGTGCCACCAGTGCGGGGGGCCGCGACACAGATACGCAGTATTTT. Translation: CATSAGGRDTDTQYF.